This TCR beta chain was sequenced in a study of HIV-infected children after antiretroviral therapy interruption. Turning to the study itself: Weeks 0, 48 and 150 were sampled under continuous treatment.

Treatment: PENTA 11 planned treatment interruption arm or continuous ART arm. Per germline, CDR1 SGHAT and CDR2 FQNNGV. V lost 5 bases, J lost 0 bases, and 11 bases lay in between. The CDR3 extends over 14 amino acids. This clonotype was counted at least ten times. Its antigen remains unknown. Unique molecular identifiers were included in an RNA-based 3' RACE TCR library. One entry per CDR3 protein, called by TCRdb with MiXCR from the 3' RACE reads. The table lists more than 75,000 distinct CDR3 sequences, under 8% of them singletons. Study conclusions and caveats: Naive CD4+ sequences overlapped less between time points once interruption began. Some non-naive CD45RA+ T cells might be present among sorted naive cells.

This sample comprised CD45RA+ CD4+ T cells from PBMCs, pooled from several time points, obtained from a donor given antiretroviral therapy, either interrupted or continuous. Specified subset: naive CD4+ CD45RA+ CD45RO- T cells. The TCR sequence derives from a pool of human donors with HIV. The genes are TRBV11-2 and TRBJ2-7; D is unresolved. The CDR3 bases are TGTGCCAGCAGCCACGGACGGGTCTCCTACGAGCAGTACTTC. It translates to CASSHGRVSYEQYF.